Detailed here is one TCR beta chain. No antigen is known for it. Per-nucleotide qualities are absent, and no much larger clonotype sits a single base away. These data originate in a study of cytomegalovirus exposure and HLA in healthy donors (dated by TCRdb to the late 2010s). Some background on the complete study: A later analysis indicated that the 100 to 150 validation repertoires were generated on the platform also employed for the 700 or so repertoires of the first cohort. The study aimed to test whether cataloging public T cell receptors could reveal signatures of past pathogen exposure. Along with the approximately 650-subject first cohort, a separate validation cohort of over a hundred different subjects was used. To predict cytomegalovirus infection status, the study combined high-throughput TCR immunosequencing, statistical association of individual TCRs with disease status, and machine learning. Summary of the overall study and its limitations: Cytomegalovirus status was reported to be diagnosed by the classifier with high specificity and sensitivity in both the original and validation cohorts. While some public TCRs were present in many individuals, most TCR sequences turned up only very rarely across donors. In the study, roughly 160 TCR beta chains were listed as associated with cytomegalovirus. The authors suggested that the approach could potentially be extended to other disease states and immunological phenotypes. Of the cluster scores, 90% to 95% were above 0 in a later analysis, which found that TCRs clustered in the first cohort also tended to co-occur in the approximately 110 validation repertoires. In vitro tests confirmed that a few of the cytomegalovirus-associated TCR beta chains recognize cytomegalovirus antigens. A later analysis had no HLA typing for the validation cohort, so co-occurrence there was scored across all 120 repertoires.

The donors belonged to the validation cohort of roughly 120 subjects, which was separate from the approximately 660-subject first cohort. Libraries came from the immunoSEQ multiplex PCR assay. For the original study's pipeline: A statistical classification framework was built to diagnose cytomegalovirus status from the catalog of TCR beta chain sequences. TCRdb retrieved this table from immuneACCESS and kept in-frame rearrangements only. Not all clones are present; in checked studies, unresolved V genes account for under half, and no reason is known for the remainder. V and J calls and clone size follow that table, whereas D and trimming were derived from the DNA. The sample records fewer than 70,000 clones, about 93% of which are singletons. Over 3% of the sample rests with the top ten. The sequence came from a man between 18 and 35 years old in good health and CMV-seronegative. Sequencing was carried out using PBMCs.

The CDR3 region reads CAIVAGGAANEQFF. At the DNA level, the sequence is TGTGCCATAGTAGCGGGAGGGGCGGCGAATGAGCAGTTCTTC. Recombination connected TRBV10-3 to TRBJ2-1; 11 nucleotides in the junction match TRBD2. The germline V and J ends show losses of 9 bases and 7 bases respectively, and no gene match explains 8 bases of the junction. Sequences ENHRY (CDR1) and SYGVKD (CDR2) are obtained from the germline V gene. The CDR3, from cysteine to phenylalanine, totals 14 residues. The entry retains the CDR3 DNA only, 42 bases that are in frame from base 1.